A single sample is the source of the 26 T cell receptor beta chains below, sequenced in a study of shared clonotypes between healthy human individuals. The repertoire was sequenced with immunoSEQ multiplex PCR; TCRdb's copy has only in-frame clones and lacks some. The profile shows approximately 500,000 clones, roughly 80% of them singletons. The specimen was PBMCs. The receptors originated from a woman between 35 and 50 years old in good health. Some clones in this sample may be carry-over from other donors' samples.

CDR3 DNA: TGTGCCAGCAGTCTCCTACAGAGCTCCTACGAGCAGTACTTC. Amino acids: CASSLLQSSYEQYF. The V call is TRBV27, the J call TRBJ2-7; D uncertain. CDR3 size: 14 residues. The V gene lost 5 bases and the J gene lost 0 bases, with 11 bases spanning the gap. Germline CDR1 and CDR2: MNHEY and SMNVEV (reference sequence).

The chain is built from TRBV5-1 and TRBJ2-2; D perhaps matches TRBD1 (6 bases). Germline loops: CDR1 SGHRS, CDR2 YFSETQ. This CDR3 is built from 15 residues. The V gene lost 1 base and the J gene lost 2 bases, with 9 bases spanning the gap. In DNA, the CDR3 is TGCGCCAGCAGCTTGCCACAGGGTAACACCGGGGAGCTGTTTTTT. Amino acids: CASSLPQGNTGELFF. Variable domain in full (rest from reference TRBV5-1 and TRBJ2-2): KAGVTQTPRYLIKTRGQQVTLSCSPISGHRSVSWYQQTPGQGLQFLFEYFSETQRNKGNFPGRFSGRQFSNSRSEMNVSTLELGDSALYLCASSLPQGNTGELFFGEGSRLTVL.

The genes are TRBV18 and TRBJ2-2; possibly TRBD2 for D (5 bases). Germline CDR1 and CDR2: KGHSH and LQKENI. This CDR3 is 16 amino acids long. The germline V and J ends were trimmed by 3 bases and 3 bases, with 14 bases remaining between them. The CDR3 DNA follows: TGTGCCAGCTCACCTCGTTTGGCGGGTGACACCGGGGAGCTGTTTTTT. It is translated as CASSPRLAGDTGELFF.

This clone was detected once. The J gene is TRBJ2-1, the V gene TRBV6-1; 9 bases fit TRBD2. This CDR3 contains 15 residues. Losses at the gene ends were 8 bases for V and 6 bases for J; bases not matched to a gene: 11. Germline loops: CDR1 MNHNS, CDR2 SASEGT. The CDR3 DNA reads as TGTGCCAGCTATTTTAGCGGGAGAAGATCCAATGAGCAGTTCTTC. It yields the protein CASYFSGRRSNEQFF.

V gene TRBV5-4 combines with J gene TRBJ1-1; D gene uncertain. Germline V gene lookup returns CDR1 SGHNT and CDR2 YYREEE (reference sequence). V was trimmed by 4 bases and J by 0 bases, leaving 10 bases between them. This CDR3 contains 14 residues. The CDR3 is CASSPTDLNTEAFF. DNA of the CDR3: TGTGCCAGCAGCCCTACCGACTTGAACACTGAAGCTTTCTTT.

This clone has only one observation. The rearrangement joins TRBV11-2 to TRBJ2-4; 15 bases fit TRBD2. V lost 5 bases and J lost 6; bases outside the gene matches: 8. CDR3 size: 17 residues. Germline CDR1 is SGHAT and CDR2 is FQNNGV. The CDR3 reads CASSPRTSGRAINIQYF. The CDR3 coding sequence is TGTGCCAGCAGCCCGAGGACTAGCGGGAGGGCTATAAACATTCAGTACTTC.

The CDR3 is CASSHSGPSSYNEQFF. The DNA for the CDR3 is TGTGCCAGCAGCCACAGCGGTCCTAGCTCCTACAATGAGCAGTTCTTC. The chain uses TRBV11-2 and TRBJ2-1; tentative D call: TRBD2 (5 bases). Trimming cost V 5 bases and J 0 bases, with 14 bases left between them. This CDR3 is 16 amino acids long. CDR1 is SGHAT and CDR2 is FQNNGV in the germline V gene.

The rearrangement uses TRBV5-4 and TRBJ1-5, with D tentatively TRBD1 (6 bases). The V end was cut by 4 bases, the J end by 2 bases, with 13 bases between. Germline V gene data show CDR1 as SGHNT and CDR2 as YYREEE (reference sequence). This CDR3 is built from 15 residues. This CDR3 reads CASSTSRQGNQPQHF. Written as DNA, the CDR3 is TGTGCCAGCAGCACCAGTCGACAGGGCAATCAGCCCCAGCATTTT.

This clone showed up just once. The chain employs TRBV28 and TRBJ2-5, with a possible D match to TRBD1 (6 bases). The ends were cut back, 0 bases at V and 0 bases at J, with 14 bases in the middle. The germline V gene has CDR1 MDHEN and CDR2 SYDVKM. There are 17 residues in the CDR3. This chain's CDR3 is CASSLWRRGRDQETQYF. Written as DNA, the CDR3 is TGTGCCAGCAGTTTATGGCGTAGGGGGAGAGACCAAGAGACCCAGTACTTC. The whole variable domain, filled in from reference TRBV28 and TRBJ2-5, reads DVKVTQSSRYLVKRTGEKVFLECVQDMDHENMFWYRQDPGLGLRLIYFSYDVKMKEKGDIPEGYSVSREKKERFSLILESASTNQTSMYLCASSLWRRGRDQETQYFGPGTRLLVL.

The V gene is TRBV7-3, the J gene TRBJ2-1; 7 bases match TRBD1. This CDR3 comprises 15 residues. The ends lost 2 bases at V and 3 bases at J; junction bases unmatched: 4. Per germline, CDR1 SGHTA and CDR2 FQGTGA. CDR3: CASSLGDRYYNEQFF. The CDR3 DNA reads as TGTGCCAGCAGCTTAGGGGACAGATACTACAATGAGCAGTTCTTC.

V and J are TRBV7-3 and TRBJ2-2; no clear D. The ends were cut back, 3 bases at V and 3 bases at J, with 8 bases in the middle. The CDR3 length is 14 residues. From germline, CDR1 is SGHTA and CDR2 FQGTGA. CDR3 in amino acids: CASSFGPYTGELFF. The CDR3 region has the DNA TGTGCCAGCAGCTTCGGGCCCTACACCGGGGAGCTGTTTTTT.

Here the CDR3 reads CASSLSGTGGRELFF. CDR3 coding DNA: TGTGCCAGCAGCTTGTCGGGGACAGGGGGACGGGAGCTGTTTTTT. This chain links TRBV4-2 with TRBJ2-2; 11 bases fit TRBD1. CDR1 and CDR2 from the germline V gene are LGHNA and YNFKEQ. The CDR3 contains 15 residues. V lost 5 bases, J lost 9 bases, and 8 bases stayed unmatched.

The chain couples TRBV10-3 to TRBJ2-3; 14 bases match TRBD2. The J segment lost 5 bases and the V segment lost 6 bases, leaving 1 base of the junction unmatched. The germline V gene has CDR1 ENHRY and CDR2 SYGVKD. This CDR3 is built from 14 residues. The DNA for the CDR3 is TGTGCCATCAGCGGACTAGCGGGAGGAGATACGCAGTATTTT. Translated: CAISGLAGGDTQYF.

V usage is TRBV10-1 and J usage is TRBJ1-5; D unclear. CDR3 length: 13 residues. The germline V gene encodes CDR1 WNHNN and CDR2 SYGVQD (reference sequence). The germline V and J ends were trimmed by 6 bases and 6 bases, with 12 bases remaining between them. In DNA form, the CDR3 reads TGCGCCAGCAGCAATGCTCTTGGTCAGCCCCAGCATTTT. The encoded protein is CASSNALGQPQHF.

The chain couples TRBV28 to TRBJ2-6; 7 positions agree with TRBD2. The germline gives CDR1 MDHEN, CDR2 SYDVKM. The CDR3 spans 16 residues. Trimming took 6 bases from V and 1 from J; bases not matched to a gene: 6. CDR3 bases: TGTGCCAGCAGACTAGCGACAGTTTCTGGGGCCAACGTCCTGACTTTC. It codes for CASRLATVSGANVLTF.

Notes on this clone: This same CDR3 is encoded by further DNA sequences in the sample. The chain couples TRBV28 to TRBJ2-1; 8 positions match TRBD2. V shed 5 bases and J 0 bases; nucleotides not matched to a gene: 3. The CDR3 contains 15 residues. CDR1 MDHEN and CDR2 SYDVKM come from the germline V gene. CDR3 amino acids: CASSPGGSSYNEQFF. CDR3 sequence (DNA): TGTGCCAGCAGTCCGGGAGGGAGCTCCTACAATGAGCAGTTCTTC.

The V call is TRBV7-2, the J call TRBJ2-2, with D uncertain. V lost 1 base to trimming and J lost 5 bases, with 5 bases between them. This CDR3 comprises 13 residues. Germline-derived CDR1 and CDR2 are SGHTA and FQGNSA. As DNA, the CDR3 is TGTGCCAGCAGCTTAGGGCGTACCGGGGAGCTGTTTTTT. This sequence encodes CASSLGRTGELFF.

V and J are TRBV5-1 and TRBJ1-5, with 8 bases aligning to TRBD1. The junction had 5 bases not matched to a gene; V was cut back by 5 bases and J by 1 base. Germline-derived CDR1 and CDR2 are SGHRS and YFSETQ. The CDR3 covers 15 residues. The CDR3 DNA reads TGCGCCAGCAGGCTGACAGGGGAGAGCAATCAGCCCCAGCATTTT. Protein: CASRLTGESNQPQHF.

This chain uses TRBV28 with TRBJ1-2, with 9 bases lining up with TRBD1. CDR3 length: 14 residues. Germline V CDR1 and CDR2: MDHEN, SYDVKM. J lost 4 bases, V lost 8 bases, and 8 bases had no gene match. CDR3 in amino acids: CASRQQGAPYGYTF. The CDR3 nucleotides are TGTGCCAGCCGACAACAGGGGGCCCCCTATGGCTACACCTTC.

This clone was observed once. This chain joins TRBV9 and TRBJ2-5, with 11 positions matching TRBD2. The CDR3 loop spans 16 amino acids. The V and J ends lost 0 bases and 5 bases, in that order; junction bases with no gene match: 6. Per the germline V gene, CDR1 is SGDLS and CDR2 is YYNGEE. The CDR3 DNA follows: TGTGCCAGCAGCGTAGGCATAGCGGGAGGGCCGGAGACCCAGTACTTC. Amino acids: CASSVGIAGGPETQYF.

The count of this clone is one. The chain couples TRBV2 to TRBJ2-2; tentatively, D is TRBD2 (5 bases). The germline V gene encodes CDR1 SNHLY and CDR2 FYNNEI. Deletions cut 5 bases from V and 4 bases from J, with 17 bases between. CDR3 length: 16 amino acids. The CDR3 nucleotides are TGTGCCAGCAGTCCAACGGGGTCCCGGGTCACCGGGGAGCTGTTTTTT. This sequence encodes CASSPTGSRVTGELFF.

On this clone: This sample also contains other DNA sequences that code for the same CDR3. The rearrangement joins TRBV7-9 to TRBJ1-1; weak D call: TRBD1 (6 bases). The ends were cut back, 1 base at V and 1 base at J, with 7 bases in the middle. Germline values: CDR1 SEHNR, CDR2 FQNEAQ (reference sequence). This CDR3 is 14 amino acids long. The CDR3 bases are TGTGCCAGCAGCTTAGGAGGGGGGAACACTGAAGCTTTCTTT. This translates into CASSLGGGNTEAFF.

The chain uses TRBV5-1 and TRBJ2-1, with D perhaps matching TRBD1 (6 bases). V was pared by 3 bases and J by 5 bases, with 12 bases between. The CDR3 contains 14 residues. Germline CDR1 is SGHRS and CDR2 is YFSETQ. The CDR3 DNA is TGCGCCAGCAGCTGGACAGCGAGTAACAATGAGCAGTTCTTC. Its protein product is CASSWTASNNEQFF.

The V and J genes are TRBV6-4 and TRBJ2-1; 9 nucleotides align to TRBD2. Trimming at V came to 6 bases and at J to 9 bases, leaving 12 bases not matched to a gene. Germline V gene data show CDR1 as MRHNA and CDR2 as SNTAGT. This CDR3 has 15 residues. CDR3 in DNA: TGTGCCAGCAGCGAGACTAGCGGTGGGGGGAGTGAGCAGTTCTTC. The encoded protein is CASSETSGGGSEQFF.

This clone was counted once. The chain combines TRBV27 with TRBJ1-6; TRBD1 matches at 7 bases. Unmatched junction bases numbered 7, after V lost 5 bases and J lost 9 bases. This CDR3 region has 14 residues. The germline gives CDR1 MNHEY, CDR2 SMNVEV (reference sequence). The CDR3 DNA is TGTGCCAGCAGTCCCGGGACAGAGTTTTCACCCCTCCACTTT. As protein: CASSPGTEFSPLHF.

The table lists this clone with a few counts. In nucleotides, the CDR3 is TGTGCCAGCAGTGTTGGCGGGAGGAGCACAGATACGCAGTATTTT. Translating it yields CASSVGGRSTDTQYF. The chain joins TRBV28 to TRBJ2-3; 8 nucleotides align to TRBD2. The CDR3 runs 15 residues. CDR1 and CDR2 (germline): MDHEN, SYDVKM. V lost 5 bases, J lost 0 bases, and 4 bases stayed unmatched. The entire variable domain, with the rest obtained from reference TRBV28 and TRBJ2-3, is as follows: DVKVTQSSRYLVKRTGEKVFLECVQDMDHENMFWYRQDPGLGLRLIYFSYDVKMKEKGDIPEGYSVSREKKERFSLILESASTNQTSMYLCASSVGGRSTDTQYFGPGTRLTVL.